The rows below give T cell receptor beta chains drawn from one sample of a study of blood T cell repertoires in COVID-19. Profiling relied on immunoSEQ multiplex PCR, and the TCRdb table lists in-frame clones only, not all of them. Here the sample spans more than 95,000 clones, 82% being singletons. Sequencing was carried out using peripheral blood. These receptors all come from a man older than 75 with acute or convalescent COVID-19. The CDR3 runs from the conserved cysteine through the conserved F or W. The D gene is left open where the match is weak.

TRBD1 | TRBJ1-2 | TRBV6-1 | CASSEATGPNYGYTF
NA | TRBJ1-6 | TRBV5-1 | CASSPGTSYSPLHF
NA | TRBJ1-4 | TRBV5-1 | CASSLEREKLFF
TRBD1 | TRBJ1-2 | TRBV19 | CASATRDSTYGYTF
NA | TRBJ1-5 | TRBV5-1 | CASSLLGVPQHF
NA | TRBJ2-3 | TRBV15 | CATRRERVSTDTQYF
NA | TRBJ2-1 | TRBV12-5 | CASGPDSEAEQFF
NA | TRBJ2-5 | TRBV6-6 | CASSPDGETQYF
NA | TRBJ2-5 | TRBV5-1 | CASRAEYSRGQETQYF
TRBD2 | TRBJ2-1 | TRBV19 | CASSMRTSGNEQFF
NA | TRBJ2-5 | TRBV5-6 | CASSFPRGETQYF
TRBD1 | TRBJ1-6 | TRBV28 | CASVTGQGISPLHF
NA | TRBJ1-6 | TRBV2 | CASRLQRRNSPLHF
TRBD2 | TRBJ2-1 | TRBV29-1 | CSVEEAGNEQFF
NA | TRBJ2-2 | TRBV19 | CASRDSLGGELFF
NA | TRBJ2-3 | TRBV19 | CASSARGPGPTSTDTQYF
TRBD2 | TRBJ2-3 | TRBV30 | CAWSATSVGDTQYF
TRBD2 | TRBJ2-3 | TRBV24-1 | CATSDLGRGGTDTQYF
NA | TRBJ2-7 | TRBV19 | CASSRGDYEQYF
NA | TRBJ1-5 | TRBV27 | CASRRQAYQPQHF